This T cell receptor (beta chain) appears in the sequencing data of a study of T-cell reconstitution after alpha-beta-depleted transplantation in children. Preparation of the TCRbeta library used unique molecular identifiers. TCRdb used MiXCR to reprocess the PCR reads, holding one entry per CDR3 protein. The sample records nearly 400,000 distinct CDR3 sequences, around 21% being singletons. The sample was PBMCs from the stem cell graft donor, taken from the stem cell graft. This sequence was found in a human donor who donated a stem cell graft to a child with acute myeloid leukemia.

CDR3 amino acids: CASSPTSADTGELFF. The CDR3, as DNA: TGTGCCAGCAGTCCGACTAGCGCAGACACCGGGGAGCTGTTTTTT. The V call is TRBV27, the J call TRBJ2-2; 8 positions agree with TRBD2. The CDR3 consists of 15 residues. V trimming: 5 bases; J trimming: 3 bases; junction bases outside the gene matches: 5. From germline, CDR1 is MNHEY and CDR2 SMNVEV (reference sequence).